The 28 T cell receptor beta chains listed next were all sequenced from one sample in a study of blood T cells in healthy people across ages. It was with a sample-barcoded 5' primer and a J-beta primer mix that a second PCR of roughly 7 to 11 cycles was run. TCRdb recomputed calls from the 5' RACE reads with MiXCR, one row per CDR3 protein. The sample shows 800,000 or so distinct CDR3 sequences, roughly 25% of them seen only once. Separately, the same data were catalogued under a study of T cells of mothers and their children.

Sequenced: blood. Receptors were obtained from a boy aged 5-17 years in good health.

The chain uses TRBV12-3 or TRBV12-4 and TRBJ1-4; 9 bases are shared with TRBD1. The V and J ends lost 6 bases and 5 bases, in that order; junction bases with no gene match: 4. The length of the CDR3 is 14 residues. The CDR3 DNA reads TGTGCCAGCAGGGTACAGGGGGCGAATGAAAAACTGTTTTTT. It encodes CASRVQGANEKLFF.

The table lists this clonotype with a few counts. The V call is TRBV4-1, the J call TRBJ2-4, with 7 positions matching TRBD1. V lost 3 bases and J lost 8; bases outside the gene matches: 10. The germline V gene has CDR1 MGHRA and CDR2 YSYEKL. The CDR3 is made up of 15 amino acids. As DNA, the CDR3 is TGCGCCAGCAGCCACGACAGGGTAAAGGGGGACATTCAGTACTTC. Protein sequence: CASSHDRVKGDIQYF.

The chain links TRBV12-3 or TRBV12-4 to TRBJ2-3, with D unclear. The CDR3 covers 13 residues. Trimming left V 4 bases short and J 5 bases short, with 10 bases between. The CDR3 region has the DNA TGTGCCAGCAGTTCTGACCTGGTAGATACGCAGTATTTT. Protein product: CASSSDLVDTQYF.

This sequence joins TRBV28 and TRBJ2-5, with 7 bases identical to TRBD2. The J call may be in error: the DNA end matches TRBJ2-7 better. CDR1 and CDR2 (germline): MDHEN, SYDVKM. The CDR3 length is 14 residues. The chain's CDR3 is CASGRAFRGYEQYF. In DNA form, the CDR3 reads TGTGCCAGCGGGAGGGCCTTTAGGGGCTACGAGCAGTACTTC.

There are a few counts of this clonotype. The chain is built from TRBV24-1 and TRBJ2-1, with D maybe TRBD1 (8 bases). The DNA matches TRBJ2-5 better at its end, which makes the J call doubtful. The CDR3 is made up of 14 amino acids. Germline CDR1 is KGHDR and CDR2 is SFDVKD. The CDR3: CATSDGQGGETQYF. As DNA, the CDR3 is TGTGCCACCAGTGACGGACAGGGAGGGGAGACCCAGTACTTC.

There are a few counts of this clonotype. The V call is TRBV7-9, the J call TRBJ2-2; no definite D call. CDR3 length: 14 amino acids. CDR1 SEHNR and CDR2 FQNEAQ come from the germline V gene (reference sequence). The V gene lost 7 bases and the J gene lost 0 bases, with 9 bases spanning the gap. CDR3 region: CASKSTANTGELFF. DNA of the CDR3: TGTGCCAGCAAGTCAACGGCGAACACCGGGGAGCTGTTTTTT.

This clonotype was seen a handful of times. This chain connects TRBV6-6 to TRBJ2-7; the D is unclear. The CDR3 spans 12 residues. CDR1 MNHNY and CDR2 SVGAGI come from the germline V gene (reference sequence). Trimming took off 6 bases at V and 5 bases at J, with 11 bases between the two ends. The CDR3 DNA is TGTGCCAGCAGCCCGAGCCAGAACGAGCAGTACTTC. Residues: CASSPSQNEQYF.

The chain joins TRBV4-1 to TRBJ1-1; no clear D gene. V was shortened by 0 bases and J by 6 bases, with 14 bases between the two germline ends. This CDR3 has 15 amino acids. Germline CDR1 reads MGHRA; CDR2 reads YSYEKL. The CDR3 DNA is TGCGCCAGCAGCCAAGAAACGCGGCCCGGCGCTGAAGCTTTCTTT. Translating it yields CASSQETRPGAEAFF.

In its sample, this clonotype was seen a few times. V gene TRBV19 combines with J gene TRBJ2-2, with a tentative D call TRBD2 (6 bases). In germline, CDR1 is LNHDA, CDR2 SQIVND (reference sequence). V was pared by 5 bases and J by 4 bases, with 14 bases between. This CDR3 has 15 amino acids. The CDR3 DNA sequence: TGTGCCAGTAGTCCCCCGTTTAGCGGCACCGGGGAGCTGTTTTTT. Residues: CASSPPFSGTGELFF.

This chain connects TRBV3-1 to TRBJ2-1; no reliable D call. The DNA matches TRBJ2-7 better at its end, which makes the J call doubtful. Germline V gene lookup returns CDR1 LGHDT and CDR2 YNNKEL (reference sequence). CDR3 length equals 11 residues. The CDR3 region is CASSQDDEQYF. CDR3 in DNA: TGTGCCAGCAGCCAAGACGACGAGCAGTACTTC.

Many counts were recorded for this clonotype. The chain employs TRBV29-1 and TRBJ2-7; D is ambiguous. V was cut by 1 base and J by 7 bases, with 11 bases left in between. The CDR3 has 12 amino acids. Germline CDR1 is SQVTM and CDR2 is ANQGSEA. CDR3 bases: TGCAGCGTTGAAGTTACCGGGTTTGAGCAGTACTTC. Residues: CSVEVTGFEQYF.

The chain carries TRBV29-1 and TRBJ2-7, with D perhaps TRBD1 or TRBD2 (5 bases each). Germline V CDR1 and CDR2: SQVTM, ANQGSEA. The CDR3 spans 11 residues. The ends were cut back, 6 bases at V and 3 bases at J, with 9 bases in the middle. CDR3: CSVGDYYEQYF. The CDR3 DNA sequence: TGCAGCGTGGGGGATTACTACGAGCAGTACTTC.

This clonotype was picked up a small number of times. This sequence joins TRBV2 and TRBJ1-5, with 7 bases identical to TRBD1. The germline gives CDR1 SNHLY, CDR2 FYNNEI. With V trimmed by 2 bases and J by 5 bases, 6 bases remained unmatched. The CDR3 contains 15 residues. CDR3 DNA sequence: TGTGCCAGCAGTGAAACACAGGGGAGGTATCAGCCCCAGCATTTT. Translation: CASSETQGRYQPQHF.

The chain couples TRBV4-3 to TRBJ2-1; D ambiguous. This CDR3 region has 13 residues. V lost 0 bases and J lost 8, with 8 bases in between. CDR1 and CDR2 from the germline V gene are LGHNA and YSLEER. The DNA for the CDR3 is TGCGCCAGCAGCCAAGATGGGTGGGATGAGCAGTTCTTC. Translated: CASSQDGWDEQFF.

CDR3 nucleotides: TGCAGCGTCCCGGGGGGGACTAATGAAAAACTGTTTTTT. Its protein is CSVPGGTNEKLFF. The V and J genes are TRBV29-1 and TRBJ1-4; tentative D call: TRBD1 (5 bases). The germline CDR1 and CDR2 sequences are SQVTM and ANQGSEA. V was cut by 6 bases and J by 2 bases, with 10 bases left in between. This CDR3 contains 13 residues.

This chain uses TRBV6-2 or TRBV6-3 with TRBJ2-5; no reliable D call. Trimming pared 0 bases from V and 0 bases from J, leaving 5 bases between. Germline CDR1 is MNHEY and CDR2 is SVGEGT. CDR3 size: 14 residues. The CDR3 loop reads CASSYSNDQETQYF. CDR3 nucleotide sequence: TGTGCCAGCAGTTACTCGAATGACCAAGAGACCCAGTACTTC.

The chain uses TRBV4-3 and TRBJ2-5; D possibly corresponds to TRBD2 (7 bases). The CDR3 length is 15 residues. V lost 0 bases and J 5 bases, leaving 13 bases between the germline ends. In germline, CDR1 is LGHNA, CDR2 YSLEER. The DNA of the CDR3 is TGCGCCAGCAGCCAAGAGGGGGGGCCCGCGGAGACCCAGTACTTC. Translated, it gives CASSQEGGPAETQYF.

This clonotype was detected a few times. The CDR3: CSASRLADGSGELFF. The CDR3 DNA reads TGCAGTGCTAGTCGGCTAGCGGATGGTTCCGGGGAGCTGTTTTTT. The chain recombines TRBV20-1 with TRBJ2-2, with 7 bases that match TRBD2. CDR1 and CDR2 from the germline V gene are DFQATT and SNEGSKA (reference sequence). Trimming cost V 3 bases and J 6 bases; bases outside gene matches: 10. The CDR3 covers 15 residues.

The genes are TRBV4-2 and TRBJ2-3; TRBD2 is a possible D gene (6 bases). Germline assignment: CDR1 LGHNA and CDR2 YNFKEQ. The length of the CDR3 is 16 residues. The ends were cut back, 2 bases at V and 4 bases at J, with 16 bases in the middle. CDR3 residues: CASSQRLEVSADTQYF. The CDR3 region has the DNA TGTGCCAGCAGCCAACGACTAGAGGTTTCTGCAGATACGCAGTATTTT.

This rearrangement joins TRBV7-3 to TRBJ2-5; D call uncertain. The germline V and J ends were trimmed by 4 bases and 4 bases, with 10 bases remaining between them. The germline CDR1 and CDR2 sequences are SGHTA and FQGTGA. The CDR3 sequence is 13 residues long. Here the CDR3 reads CASSYTFGETQYF. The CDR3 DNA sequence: TGTGCCAGCAGCTACACTTTTGGAGAGACCCAGTACTTC.

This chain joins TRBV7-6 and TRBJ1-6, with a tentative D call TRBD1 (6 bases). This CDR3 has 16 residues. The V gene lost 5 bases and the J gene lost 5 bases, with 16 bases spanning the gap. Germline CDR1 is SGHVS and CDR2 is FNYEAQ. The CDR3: CASSPQTQGNNSPLHF. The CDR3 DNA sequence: TGTGCCAGCAGCCCACAGACGCAGGGGAATAATTCACCCCTCCACTTT.

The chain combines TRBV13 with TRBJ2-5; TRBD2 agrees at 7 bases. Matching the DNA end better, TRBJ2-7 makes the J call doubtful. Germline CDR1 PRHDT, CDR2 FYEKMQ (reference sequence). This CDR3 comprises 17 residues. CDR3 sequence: CASSLEGEAGRSYEQYF. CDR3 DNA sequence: TGTGCCAGCAGCTTAGAGGGTGAAGCGGGACGATCCTACGAGCAGTACTTC.

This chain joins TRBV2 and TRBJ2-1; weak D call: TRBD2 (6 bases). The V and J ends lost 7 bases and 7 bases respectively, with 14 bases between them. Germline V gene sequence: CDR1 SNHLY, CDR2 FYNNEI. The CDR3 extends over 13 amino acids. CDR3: CASTSGSLNEQFF. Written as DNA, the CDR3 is TGTGCCAGCACTTCCGGGAGCCTTAATGAGCAGTTCTTC.

CDR3 coding DNA: TGCAGTGCTAGAGAACTAGCGGGAGCTCACGTATGGCACTACGAGCAGTACTTC. This sequence encodes CSARELAGAHVWHYEQYF. This chain links TRBV20-1 with TRBJ2-7, with TRBD2 matching over 11 bases. The CDR3 sequence is 18 residues long. Looked up from germline, CDR1 is DFQATT and CDR2 is SNEGSKA (reference sequence). V dropped 0 bases and J dropped 3; count of bases not matched to a gene: 13.

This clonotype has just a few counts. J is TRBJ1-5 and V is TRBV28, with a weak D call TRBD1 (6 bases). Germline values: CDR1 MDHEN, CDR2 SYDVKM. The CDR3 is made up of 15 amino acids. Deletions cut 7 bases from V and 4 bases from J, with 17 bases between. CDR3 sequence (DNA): TGTGCCAGCACGAGTCTTTGGACAGAGAATCAGCCCCAGCATTTT. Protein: CASTSLWTENQPQHF.

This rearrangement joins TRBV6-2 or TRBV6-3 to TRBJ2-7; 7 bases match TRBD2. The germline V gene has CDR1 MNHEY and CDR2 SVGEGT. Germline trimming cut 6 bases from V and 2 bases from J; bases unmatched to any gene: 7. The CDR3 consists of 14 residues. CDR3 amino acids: CASRRDGRTYEQYF. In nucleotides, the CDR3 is TGTGCCAGCAGAAGGGACGGGAGGACCTACGAGCAGTACTTC.

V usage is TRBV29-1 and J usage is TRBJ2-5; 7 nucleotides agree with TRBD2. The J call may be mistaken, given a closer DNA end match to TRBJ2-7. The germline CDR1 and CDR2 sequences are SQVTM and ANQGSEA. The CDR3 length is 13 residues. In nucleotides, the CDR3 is TGCAGCGTTGTGAGCGGGGTTACCTACGAGCAGTACTTC. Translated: CSVVSGVTYEQYF.

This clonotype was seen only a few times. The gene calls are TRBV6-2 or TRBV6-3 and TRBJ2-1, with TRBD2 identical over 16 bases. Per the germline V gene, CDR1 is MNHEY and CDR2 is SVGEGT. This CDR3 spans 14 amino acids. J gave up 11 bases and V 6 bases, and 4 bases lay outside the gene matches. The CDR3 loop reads CASRTGLAGGQQFF. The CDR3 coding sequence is TGTGCCAGCAGGACGGGACTAGCGGGGGGGCAGCAGTTCTTC.